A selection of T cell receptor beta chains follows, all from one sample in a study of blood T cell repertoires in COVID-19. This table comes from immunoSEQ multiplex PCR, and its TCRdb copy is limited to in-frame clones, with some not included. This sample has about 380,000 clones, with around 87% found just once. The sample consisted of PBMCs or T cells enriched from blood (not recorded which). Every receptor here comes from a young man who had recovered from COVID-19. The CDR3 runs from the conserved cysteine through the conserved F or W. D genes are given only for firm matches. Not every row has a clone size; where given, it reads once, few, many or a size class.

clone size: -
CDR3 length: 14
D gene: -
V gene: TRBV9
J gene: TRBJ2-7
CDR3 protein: CASSLYEGTYEQYF
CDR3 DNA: TGTGCCAGCAGCCTATATGAGGGAACCTACGAGCAGTACTTC

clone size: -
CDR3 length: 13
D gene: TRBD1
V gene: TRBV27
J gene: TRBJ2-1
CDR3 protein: CASSLATGGEQFF
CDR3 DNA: TGTGCCAGCAGTTTAGCAACAGGGGGCGAGCAGTTCTTC

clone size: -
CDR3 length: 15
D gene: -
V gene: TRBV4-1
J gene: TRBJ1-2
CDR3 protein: CASSQDRVLSYGYTF
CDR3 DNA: TGCGCCAGCAGCCAAGATCGGGTGCTCAGCTATGGCTACACCTTC

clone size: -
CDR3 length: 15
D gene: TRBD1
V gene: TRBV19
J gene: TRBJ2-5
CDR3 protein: CASSLRTGVKETQYF
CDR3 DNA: TGTGCCAGTAGTCTCCGGACAGGGGTAAAGGAGACCCAGTACTTC

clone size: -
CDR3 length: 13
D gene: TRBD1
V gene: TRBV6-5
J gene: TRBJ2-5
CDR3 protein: CASRNTGEKTQYF
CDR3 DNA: TGTGCCAGCAGAAATACAGGGGAGAAGACCCAGTACTTC

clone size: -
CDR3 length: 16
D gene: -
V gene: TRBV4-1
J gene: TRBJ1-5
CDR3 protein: CASSQGLAGPVQPQHF
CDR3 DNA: TGCGCCAGCAGCCAAGGACTGGCAGGGCCTGTACAGCCCCAGCATTTT

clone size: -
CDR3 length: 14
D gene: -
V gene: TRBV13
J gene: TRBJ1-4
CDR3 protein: CASSSSGEGEKLFF
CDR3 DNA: TGTGCCAGCAGCTCCTCAGGGGAGGGTGAAAAACTGTTTTTT

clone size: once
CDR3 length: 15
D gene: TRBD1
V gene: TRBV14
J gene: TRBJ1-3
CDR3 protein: CASSPPGTGGNTIYF
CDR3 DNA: TGTGCCAGCAGCCCCCCCGGGACAGGAGGAAACACCATATATTTT

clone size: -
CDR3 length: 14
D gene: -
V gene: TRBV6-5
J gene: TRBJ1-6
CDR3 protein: CASSYGSGNSPLHF
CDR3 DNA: TGTGCCAGCAGTTATGGGTCGGGTAATTCACCCCTCCACTTT

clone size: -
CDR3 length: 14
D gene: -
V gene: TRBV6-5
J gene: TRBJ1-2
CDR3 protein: CASILSGTSTGYTF
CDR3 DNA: TGTGCCAGCATTTTATCGGGAACAAGCACCGGCTACACCTTC

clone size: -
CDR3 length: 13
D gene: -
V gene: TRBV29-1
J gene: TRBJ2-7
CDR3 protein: CSVGDLGGYEQYF
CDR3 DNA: TGCAGCGTTGGAGACCTCGGAGGCTACGAGCAGTACTTC

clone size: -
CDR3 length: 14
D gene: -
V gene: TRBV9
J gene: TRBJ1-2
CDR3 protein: CASSPWGVGDGYTF
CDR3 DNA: TGTGCCAGCAGCCCCTGGGGGGTCGGAGATGGCTACACCTTC

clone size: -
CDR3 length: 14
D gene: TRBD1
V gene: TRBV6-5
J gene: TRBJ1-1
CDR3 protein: CASSIGTVGGEAFF
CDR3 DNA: TGTGCCAGCAGTATCGGGACAGTTGGCGGTGAAGCTTTCTTT

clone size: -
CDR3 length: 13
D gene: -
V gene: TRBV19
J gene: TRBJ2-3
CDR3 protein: CASASTRADTQYF
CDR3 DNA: TGTGCCAGTGCATCCACGAGGGCAGATACGCAGTATTTT

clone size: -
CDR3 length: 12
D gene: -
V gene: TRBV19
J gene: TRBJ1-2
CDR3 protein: CASNDRGRGYTF
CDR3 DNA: TGTGCCAGTAATGATAGGGGTCGCGGCTACACCTTC

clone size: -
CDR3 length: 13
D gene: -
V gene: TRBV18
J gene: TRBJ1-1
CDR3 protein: CASSPPHSTEAFF
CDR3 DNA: TGTGCCAGCTCACCACCGCACAGCACTGAAGCTTTCTTT

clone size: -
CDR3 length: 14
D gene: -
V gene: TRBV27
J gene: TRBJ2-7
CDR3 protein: CASSFQGSSYEQYF
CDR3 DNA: TGTGCCAGCAGTTTCCAGGGGTCCTCCTACGAGCAGTACTTC

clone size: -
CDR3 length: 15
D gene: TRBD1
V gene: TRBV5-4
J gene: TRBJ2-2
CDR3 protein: CASSLEQGAPGELFF
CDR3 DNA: TGTGCCAGCAGCTTGGAACAGGGGGCCCCCGGGGAGCTGTTTTTT

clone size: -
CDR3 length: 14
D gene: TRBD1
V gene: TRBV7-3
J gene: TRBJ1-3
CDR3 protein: CASSPTGPGNTIYF
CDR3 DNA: TGTGCCAGCAGCCCGACAGGGCCTGGAAACACCATATATTTT

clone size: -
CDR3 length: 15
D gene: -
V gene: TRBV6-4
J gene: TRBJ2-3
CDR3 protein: CASSRDTSSTDTQYF
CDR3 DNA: TGTGCCAGCAGCCGGGACACCTCTAGCACAGATACGCAGTATTTT

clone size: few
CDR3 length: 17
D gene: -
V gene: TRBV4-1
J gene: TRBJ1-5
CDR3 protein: CASSQVGGRRRGQPQHF
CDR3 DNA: TGCGCCAGCAGCCAAGTTGGTGGTCGCAGGAGAGGGCAGCCCCAGCATTTT

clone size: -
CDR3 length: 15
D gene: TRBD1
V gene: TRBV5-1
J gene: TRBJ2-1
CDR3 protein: CASSPWARGRVEQFF
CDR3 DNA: TGCGCCAGCAGCCCCTGGGCCAGGGGGCGAGTTGAGCAGTTCTTC

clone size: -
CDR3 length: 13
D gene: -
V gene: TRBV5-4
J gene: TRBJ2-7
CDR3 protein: CASSFPSSLEQYF
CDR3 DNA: TGTGCCAGCAGCTTTCCTAGTAGTCTCGAGCAGTACTTC

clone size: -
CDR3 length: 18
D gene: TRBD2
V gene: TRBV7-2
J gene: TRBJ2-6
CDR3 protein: CASSRSTSGGAGANVLTF
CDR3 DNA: TGTGCCAGCAGCCGGAGTACTAGCGGGGGGGCTGGGGCCAACGTCCTGACTTTC

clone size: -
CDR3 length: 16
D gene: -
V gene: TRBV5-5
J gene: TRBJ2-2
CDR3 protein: CASSAAGTLNTGELFF
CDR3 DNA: TGTGCCAGCAGCGCCGCCGGGACATTGAACACCGGGGAGCTGTTTTTT

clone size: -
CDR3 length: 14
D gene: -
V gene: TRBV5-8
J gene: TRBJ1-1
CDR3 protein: CASSFWVYNREAFF
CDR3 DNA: TGTGCCAGCAGCTTCTGGGTATATAACAGAGAAGCTTTCTTT

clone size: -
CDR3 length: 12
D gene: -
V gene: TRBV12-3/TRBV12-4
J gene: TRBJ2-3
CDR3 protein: CASSGSYDTQYF
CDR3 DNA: TGTGCCAGCAGTGGTTCCTATGATACGCAGTATTTT

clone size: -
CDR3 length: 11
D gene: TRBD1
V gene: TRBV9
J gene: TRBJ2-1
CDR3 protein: CASKQGNEQFF
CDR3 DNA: TGTGCTTCGAAACAGGGGAATGAGCAGTTCTTC

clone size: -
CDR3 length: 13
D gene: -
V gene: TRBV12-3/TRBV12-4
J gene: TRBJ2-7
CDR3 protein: CASTSDGRYEQYF
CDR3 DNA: TGTGCCAGCACCTCTGATGGGCGCTACGAGCAGTACTTC

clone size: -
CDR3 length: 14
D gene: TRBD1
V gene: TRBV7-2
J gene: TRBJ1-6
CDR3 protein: CASSLGQGLEPLHF
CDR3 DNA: TGTGCCAGCAGCTTAGGACAGGGATTGGAACCCCTCCACTTT

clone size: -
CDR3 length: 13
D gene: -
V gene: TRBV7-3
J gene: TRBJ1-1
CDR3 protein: CASSLNSNTEAFF
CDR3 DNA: TGTGCCAGCAGCTTAAACTCGAACACTGAAGCTTTCTTT

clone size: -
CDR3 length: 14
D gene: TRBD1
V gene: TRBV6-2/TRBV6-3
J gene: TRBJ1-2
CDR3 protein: CASSYAGTAYGYTF
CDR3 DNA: TGTGCCAGCAGTTACGCCGGGACAGCTTATGGCTACACCTTC

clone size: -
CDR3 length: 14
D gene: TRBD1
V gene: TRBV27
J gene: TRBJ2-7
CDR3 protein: CASSRTGNSYEQYF
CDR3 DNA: TGTGCCAGCAGCCGGACAGGGAACTCCTACGAGCAGTACTTC

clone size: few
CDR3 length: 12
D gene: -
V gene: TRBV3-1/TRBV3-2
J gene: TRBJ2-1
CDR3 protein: CASSQAYNEQFF
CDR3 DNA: TGTGCCAGCAGCCAAGCTTACAATGAGCAGTTCTTC

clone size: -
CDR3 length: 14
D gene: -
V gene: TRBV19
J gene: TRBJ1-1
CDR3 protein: CASRLTNRITEAFF
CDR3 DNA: TGTGCCAGTAGGCTGACTAACCGAATCACTGAAGCTTTCTTT

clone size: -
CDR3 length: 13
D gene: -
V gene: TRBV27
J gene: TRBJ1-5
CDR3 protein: CASSQGQNQPQHF
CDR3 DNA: TGTGCCAGCAGTCAGGGTCAGAATCAGCCCCAGCATTTT

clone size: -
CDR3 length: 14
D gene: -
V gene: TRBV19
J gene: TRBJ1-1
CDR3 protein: CASSNHRLNTEAFF
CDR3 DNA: TGTGCCAGTAGTAACCACAGGTTGAACACTGAAGCTTTCTTT

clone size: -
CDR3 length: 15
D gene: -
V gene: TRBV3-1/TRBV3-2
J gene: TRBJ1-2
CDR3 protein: CASSQSRGANYGYTF
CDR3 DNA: TGTGCCAGCAGCCAATCCAGGGGCGCCAACTATGGCTACACCTTC

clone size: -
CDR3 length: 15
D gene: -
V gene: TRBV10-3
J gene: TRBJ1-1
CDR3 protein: CAISESAGVGAEAFF
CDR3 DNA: TGTGCCATCAGTGAGTCAGCGGGCGTGGGGGCTGAAGCTTTCTTT

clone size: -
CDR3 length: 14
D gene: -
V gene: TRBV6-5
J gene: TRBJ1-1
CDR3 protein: CASSRTLGPTEAFF
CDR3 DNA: TGTGCCAGCAGCCGCACCCTAGGCCCCACTGAAGCTTTCTTT

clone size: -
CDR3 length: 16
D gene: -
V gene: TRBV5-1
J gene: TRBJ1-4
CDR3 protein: CASSLMTSPANEKLFF
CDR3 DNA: TGCGCCAGCAGCTTGATGACTTCTCCGGCTAATGAAAAACTGTTTTTT

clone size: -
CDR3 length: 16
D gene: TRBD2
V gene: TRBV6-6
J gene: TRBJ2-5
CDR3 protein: CASSSATSGLQETQYF
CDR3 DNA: TGTGCCAGCAGTTCCGCGACTAGCGGGCTACAAGAGACCCAGTACTTC

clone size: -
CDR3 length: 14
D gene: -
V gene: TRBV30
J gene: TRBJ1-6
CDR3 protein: CAWSAGRQASPLHF
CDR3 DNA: TGTGCCTGGAGTGCCGGCAGGCAGGCCTCACCCCTCCACTTT

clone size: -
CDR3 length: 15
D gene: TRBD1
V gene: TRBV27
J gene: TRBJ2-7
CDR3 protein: CASSPSGTGGAEQYF
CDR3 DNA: TGTGCCAGCAGCCCCTCCGGGACAGGGGGCGCGGAGCAGTACTTC

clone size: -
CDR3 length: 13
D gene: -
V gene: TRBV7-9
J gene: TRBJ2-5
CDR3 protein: CASRGRVLETQYF
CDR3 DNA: TGTGCCAGCAGAGGCAGGGTGTTAGAGACCCAGTACTTC

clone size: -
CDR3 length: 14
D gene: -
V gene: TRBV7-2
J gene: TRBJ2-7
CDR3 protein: CASSLVPDIYEQYF
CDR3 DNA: TGTGCCAGCAGCTTAGTCCCAGATATTTACGAGCAGTACTTC

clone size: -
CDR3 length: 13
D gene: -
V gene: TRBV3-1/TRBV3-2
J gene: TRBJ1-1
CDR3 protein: CASSPGRDTEAFF
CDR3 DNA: TGTGCCAGCAGCCCAGGGCGCGACACTGAAGCTTTCTTT

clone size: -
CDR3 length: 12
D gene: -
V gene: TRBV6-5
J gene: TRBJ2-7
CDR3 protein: CASRGSSYEQYF
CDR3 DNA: TGTGCCAGCAGGGGCAGCTCCTACGAGCAGTACTTC

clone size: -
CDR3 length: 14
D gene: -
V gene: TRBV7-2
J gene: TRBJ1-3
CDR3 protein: CASGSMSSGNTIYF
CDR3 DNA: TGTGCCAGCGGCTCCATGAGCTCTGGAAACACCATATATTTT

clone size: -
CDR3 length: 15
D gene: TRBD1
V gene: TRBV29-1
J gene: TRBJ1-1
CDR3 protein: CSVANPGQGALEAFF
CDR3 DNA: TGCAGCGTTGCTAATCCAGGACAGGGGGCTCTTGAAGCTTTCTTT

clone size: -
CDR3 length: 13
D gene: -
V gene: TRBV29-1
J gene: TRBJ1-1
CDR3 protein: CSVEVGANTEAFF
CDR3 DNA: TGCAGCGTTGAGGTGGGGGCGAACACTGAAGCTTTCTTT

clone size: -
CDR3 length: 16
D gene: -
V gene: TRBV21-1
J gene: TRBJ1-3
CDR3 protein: CASSTDRLISGNTIYF
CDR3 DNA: TGTGCCAGCAGCACGGACAGGCTGATCTCTGGAAACACCATATATTTT

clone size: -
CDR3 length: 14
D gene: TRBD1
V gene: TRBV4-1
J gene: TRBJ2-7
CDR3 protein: CASSLGQGSYEQYF
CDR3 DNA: TGCGCCAGCAGCCTTGGACAGGGATCCTACGAGCAGTACTTC

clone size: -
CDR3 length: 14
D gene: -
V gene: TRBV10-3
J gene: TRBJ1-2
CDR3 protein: CAISDNEQAYGYTF
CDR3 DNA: TGTGCCATCAGTGATAACGAACAGGCCTATGGCTACACCTTC

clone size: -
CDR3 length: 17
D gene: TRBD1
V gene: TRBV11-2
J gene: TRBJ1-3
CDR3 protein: CASSFPRGQGEENTIYF
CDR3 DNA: TGTGCCAGCAGCTTTCCCCGGGGACAGGGCGAGGAAAACACCATATATTTT

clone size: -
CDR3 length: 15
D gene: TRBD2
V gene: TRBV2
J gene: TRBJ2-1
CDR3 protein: CASSEGGAGSNEQFF
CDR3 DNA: TGTGCCAGCAGTGAAGGGGGAGCGGGGAGCAATGAGCAGTTCTTC

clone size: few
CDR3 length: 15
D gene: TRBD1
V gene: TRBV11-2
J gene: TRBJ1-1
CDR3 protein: CASSTRTGAGTEAFF
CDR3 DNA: TGTGCCAGCAGCACCCGGACAGGGGCCGGCACTGAAGCTTTCTTT

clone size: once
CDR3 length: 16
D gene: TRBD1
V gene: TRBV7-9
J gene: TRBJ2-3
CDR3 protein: CASSLKGQGPTDTQYF
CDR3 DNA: TGTGCCAGCAGCTTAAAAGGACAGGGGCCCACAGATACGCAGTATTTT

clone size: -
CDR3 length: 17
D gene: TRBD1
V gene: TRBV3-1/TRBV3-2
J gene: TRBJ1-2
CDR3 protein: CASSQDPRQGASYGYTF
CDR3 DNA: TGTGCCAGCAGCCAAGATCCCCGACAGGGGGCTTCCTATGGCTACACCTTC

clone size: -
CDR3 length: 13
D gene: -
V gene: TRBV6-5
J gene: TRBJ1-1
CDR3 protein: CASRKTGNTEAFF
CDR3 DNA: TGTGCCAGCAGGAAAACAGGGAACACTGAAGCTTTCTTT